The T cell receptor beta chain under discussion was sequenced for a study of human T cells and chemical hapten exposure. Across the study: Readings were taken at 6 days from patch tests that had applied 0.01% DPC to the upper back. TCR yield per sample varied, mainly due to pooled library volumes.

On this clonotype: A much larger clone sits a single nucleotide away, making a read error possible.

From the RACE reads, TCRdb called clonotypes with MiXCR, one entry per CDR3 protein. The table lists about 81,000 distinct CDR3 sequences, about 7.5% of them singletons. Sample time point: patch test 1, 2 weeks after DPC sensitization. Treatment of the sample: therapeutic diphenylcyclopropenone sensitization with weekly scalp DPC. The germline V gene has CDR1 LNHDA and CDR2 SQIVND (reference sequence). The CDR3 is made up of 14 amino acids. Losses at the gene ends were 3 bases for V and 10 bases for J; bases not matched to a gene: 5. This sequence was found in a woman aged 25-40 years with alopecia areata. Some clones in this sample may be carry-over from other donors' samples. The specimen was whole blood, collected in connection with sensitization to the hapten diphenylcyclopropenone (DPC). The chain carries TRBV19 and TRBJ2-1, with 11 bases identical to TRBD2. CDR3 protein: CASSICSSGREQFF. CDR3 in DNA: TGTGCCAGTAGTATTTGTTCTAGCGGGAGGGAGCAGTTCTTC.